This TCR beta chain was documented in a study of cytomegalovirus exposure and HLA in healthy donors. Whole-study results and caveats: Rarity held for most TCR sequences, but there were some public TCRs that occurred in many donors. There were a few CMV-associated chains whose specificity for CMV antigens was confirmed in vitro. There were under 200 TCR beta chains listed as cytomegalovirus-associated.

The V gene end was trimmed by 8 bases and the J gene end by 0 bases; junction bases not matched to a gene: 8. The germline V gene encodes CDR1 MRHNA and CDR2 SNTAGT. The CDR3 has 17 amino acids. TCRdb's table, derived via immunoSEQ multiplex PCR, lists solely in-frame clones and lacks some. The sample includes 150,000 to 200,000 clones, approximately 80% of them seen just once. Comments on this clone: Its antigen is unknown.

The clonotype originates from a man between 18 and 35 years old in good health and CMV-seropositive. V gene TRBV6-4 combines with J gene TRBJ2-6; the match to TRBD1 covers 9 bases. Sample: PBMCs. The CDR3 sequence: CASGLDRGSSGANVLTF. The DNA of the CDR3 is TGTGCCAGCGGGCTGGACAGGGGCAGCTCTGGGGCCAACGTCCTGACTTTC.